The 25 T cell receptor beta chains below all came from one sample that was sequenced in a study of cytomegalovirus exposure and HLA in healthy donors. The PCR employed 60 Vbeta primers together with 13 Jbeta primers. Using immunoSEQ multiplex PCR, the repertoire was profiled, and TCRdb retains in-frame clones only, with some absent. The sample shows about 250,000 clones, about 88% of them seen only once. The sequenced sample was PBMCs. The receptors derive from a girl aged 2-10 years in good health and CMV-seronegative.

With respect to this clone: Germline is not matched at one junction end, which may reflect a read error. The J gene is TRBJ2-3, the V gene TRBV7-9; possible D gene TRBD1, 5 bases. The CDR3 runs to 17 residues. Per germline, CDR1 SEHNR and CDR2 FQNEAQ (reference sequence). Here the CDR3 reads CSSSPRLASGKPDTQYF. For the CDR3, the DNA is TGTTCCAGCAGCCCTAGGCTGGCGTCAGGGAAACCAGATACGCAGTATTTT.

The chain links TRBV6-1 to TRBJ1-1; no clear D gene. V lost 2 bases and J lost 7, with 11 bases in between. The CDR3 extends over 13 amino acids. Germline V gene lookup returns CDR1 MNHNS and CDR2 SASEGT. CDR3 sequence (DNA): TGTGCCAGCAGTGAAAACCGACGGAGTGAAGCTTTCTTT. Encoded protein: CASSENRRSEAFF.

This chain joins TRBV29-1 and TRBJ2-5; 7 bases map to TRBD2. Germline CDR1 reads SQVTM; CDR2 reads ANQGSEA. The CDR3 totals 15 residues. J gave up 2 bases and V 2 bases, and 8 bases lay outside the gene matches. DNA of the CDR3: TGCAGCGTTGAAAAGGCGGGAGAGAGACAAGAGACCCAGTACTTC. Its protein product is CSVEKAGERQETQYF.

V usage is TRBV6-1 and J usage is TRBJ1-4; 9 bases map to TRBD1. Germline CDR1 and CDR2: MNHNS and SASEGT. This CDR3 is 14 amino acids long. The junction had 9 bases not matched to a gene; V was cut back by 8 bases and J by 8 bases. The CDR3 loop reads CASWAGQGEEKLFF. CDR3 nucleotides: TGTGCCAGCTGGGCGGGACAGGGAGAGGAAAAACTGTTTTTT.

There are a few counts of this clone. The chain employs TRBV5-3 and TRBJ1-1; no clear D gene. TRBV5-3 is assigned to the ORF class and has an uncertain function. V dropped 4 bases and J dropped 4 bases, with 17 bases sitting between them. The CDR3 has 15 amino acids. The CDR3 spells CARSLRVGEGTEAFF. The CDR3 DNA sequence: TGTGCCAGAAGCCTGCGGGTCGGGGAGGGCACTGAAGCTTTCTTT.

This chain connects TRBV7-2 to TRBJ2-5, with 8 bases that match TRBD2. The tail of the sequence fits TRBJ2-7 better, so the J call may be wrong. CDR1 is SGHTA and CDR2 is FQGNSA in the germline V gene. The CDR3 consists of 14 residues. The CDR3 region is CASSQTAGAYEQYF. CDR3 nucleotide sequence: TGTGCCAGCAGCCAGACAGCGGGAGCCTACGAGCAGTACTTC.

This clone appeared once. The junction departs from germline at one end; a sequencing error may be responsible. The CDR3 coding sequence is TGTGCCACCAGCAGAGAGAAAGCTGAGGGAAACTTTGGCTACACCTTC. Amino acids: CATSREKAEGNFGYTF. The rearrangement links TRBV15 to TRBJ1-2; D is unclear. There are 16 residues in the CDR3. Per germline, CDR1 LNHNV and CDR2 YYDKDF (reference sequence).

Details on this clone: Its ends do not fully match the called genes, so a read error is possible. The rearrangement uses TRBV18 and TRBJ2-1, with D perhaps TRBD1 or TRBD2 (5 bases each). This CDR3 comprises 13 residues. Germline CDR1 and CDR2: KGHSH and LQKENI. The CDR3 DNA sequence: TGTACCAGCTCACGGGGCTACCCAGGGGAGCAGTTCTTC. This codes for CTSSRGYPGEQFF.

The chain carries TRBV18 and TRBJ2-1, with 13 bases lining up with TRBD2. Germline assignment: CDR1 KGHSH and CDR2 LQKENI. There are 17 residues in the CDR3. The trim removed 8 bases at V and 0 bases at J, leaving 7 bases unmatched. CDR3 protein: CASPRLAGGTSYNEQFF. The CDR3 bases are TGTGCCAGCCCGCGACTAGCGGGGGGTACCTCCTACAATGAGCAGTTCTTC.

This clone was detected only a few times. The CDR3 is CARTVGQGNSPLHF. CDR3 in DNA: TGTGCCCGGACCGTTGGACAGGGAAACTCACCCCTCCACTTT. The V gene is TRBV30, the J gene TRBJ1-6; 8 nucleotides line up with TRBD1. Losses at the gene ends were 8 bases for V and 10 bases for J; bases not matched to a gene: 13. There are 14 residues in the CDR3. Germline CDR1 and CDR2: GTSNPN and SVGIG (reference sequence).

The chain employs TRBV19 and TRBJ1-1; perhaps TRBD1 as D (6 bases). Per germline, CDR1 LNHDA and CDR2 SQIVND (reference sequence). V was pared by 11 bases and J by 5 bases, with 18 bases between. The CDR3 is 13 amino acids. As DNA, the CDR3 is TGTGCCGCGGGGGCCGCACTCTTGACTGAAGCTTTCTTT. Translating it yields CAAGAALLTEAFF.

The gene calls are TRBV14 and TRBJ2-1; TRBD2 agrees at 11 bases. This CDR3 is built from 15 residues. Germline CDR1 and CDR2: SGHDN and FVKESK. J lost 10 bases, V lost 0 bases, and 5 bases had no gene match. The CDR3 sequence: CASSQEPSGRFEQFF. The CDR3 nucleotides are TGTGCCAGCAGCCAAGAACCTAGCGGGAGGTTCGAGCAGTTCTTC.

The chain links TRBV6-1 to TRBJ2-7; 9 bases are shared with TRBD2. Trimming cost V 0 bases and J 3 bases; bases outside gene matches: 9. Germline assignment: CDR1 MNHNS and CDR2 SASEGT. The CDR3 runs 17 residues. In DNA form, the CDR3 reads TGTGCCAGCAGTGAAGCCCTAAGTAGCGGGAGTATCTACGAGCAGTACTTC. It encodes CASSEALSSGSIYEQYF.

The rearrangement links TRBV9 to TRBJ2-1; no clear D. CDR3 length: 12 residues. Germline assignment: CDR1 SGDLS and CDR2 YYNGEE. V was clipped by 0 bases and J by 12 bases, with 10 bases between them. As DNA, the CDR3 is TGTGCCAGCAGCGTAGACGCCGGTGGGCAGTTCTTC. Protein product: CASSVDAGGQFF. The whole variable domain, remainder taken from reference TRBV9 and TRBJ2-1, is DSGVTQTPKHLITATGQRVTLRCSPRSGDLSVYWYQQSLDQGLQFLIQYYNGEERAKGNILERFSAQQFPDLHSELNLSSLELGDSALYFCASSVDAGGQFFGPGTRLTVL.

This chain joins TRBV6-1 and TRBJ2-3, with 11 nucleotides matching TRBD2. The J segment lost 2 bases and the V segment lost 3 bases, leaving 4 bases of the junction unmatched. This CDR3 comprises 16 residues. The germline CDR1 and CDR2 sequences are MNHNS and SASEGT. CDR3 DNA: TGTGCCAGCAGTGATTTAGCGGGGGGGATCACAGATACGCAGTATTTT. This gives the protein CASSDLAGGITDTQYF.

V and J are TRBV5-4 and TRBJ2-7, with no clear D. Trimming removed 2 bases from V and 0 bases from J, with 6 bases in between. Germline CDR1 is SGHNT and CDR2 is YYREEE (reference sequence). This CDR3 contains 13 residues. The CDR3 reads CASSLANSYEQYF. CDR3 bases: TGTGCCAGCAGCTTAGCCAACTCCTACGAGCAGTACTTC.

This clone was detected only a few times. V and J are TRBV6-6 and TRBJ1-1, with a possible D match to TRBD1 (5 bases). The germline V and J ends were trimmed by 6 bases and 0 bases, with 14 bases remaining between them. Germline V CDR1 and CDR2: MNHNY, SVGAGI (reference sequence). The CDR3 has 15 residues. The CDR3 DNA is TGTGCCAGCAGCAATTTGGGACTCATGAACACTGAAGCTTTCTTT. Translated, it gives CASSNLGLMNTEAFF.

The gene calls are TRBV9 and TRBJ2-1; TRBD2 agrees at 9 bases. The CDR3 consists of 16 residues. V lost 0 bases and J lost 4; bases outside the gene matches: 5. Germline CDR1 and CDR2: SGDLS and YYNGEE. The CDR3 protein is CASSVVGSGGYNEQFF. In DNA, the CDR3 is TGTGCCAGCAGCGTAGTAGGTAGCGGGGGATACAATGAGCAGTTCTTC.

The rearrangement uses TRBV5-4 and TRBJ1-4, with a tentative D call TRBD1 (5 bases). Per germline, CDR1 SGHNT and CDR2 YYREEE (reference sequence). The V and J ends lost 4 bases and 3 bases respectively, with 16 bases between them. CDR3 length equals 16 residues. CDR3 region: CASSHLSGLANEKLFF. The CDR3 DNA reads TGTGCCAGCAGCCACCTGTCGGGACTGGCTAATGAAAAACTGTTTTTT.

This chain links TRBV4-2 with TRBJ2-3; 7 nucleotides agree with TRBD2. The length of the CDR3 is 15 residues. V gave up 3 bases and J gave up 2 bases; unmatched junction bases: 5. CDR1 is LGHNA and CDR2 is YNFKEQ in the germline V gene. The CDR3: CASSHASGVTDTQYF. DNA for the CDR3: TGTGCCAGCAGCCATGCAAGCGGGGTCACAGATACGCAGTATTTT.

CDR3 sequence (DNA): TGTGCCAGCAGCTCCCGACAGAACACTGAAGCTTTCTTT. This translates into CASSSRQNTEAFF. V is TRBV9 and J is TRBJ1-1; D call uncertain. This CDR3 is built from 13 residues. CDR1 SGDLS and CDR2 YYNGEE come from the germline V gene. The V and J ends lost 4 bases and 1 base respectively, with 8 bases between them.

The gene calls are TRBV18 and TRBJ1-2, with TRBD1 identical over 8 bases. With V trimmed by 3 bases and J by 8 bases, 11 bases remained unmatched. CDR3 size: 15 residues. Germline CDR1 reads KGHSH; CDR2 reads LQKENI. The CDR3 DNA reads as TGTGCCAGCTCACCCCTGGACAGGGTGGTTGCAGGCTACACCTTC. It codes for CASSPLDRVVAGYTF.

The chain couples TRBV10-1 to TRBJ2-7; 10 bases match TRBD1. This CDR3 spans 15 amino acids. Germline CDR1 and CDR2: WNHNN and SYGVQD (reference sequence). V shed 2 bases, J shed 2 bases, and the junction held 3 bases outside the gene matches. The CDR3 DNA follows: TGCGCCAGCAGTGAGGGTGGGACAGGGGCCTACGAGCAGTACTTC. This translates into CASSEGGTGAYEQYF.

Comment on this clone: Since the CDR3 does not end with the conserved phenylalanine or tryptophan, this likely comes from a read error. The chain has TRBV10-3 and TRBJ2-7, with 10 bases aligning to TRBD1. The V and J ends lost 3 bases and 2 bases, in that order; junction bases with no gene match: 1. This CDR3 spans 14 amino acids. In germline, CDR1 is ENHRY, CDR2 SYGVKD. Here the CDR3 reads CAISDGTGAYEQYL. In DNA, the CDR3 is TGTGCCATCAGTGACGGGACAGGGGCCTACGAGCAGTACCTC.

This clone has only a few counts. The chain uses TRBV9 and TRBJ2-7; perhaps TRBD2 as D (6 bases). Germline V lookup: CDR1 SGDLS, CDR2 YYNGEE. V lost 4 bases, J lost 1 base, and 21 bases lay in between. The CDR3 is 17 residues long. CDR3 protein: CASSFRLGRGSSYEQYF. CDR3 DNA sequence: TGTGCCAGCAGCTTCCGCTTGGGGCGGGGCTCTTCCTACGAGCAGTACTTC.